The next 21 T cell receptor beta chains were all read from a single sample in a study of regulatory T cells in long-lasting Graves disease (dated by TCRdb to about 2021). The library was generated by multiplex PCR. Sequencing used an Illumina HiSeq 4000. To build TCR beta libraries, CDR3 regions were amplified by Arm-PCR using iRepertoire HTBI primers. The public sequencing data were trimmed at Q25 with fastp and processed into clonotypes with MiXCR by TCRdb, which kept only in-frame beta chains. Rows matching on CDR3 protein sequence are summarized as one entry with the most common DNA and genes. A total of around 400,000 distinct CDR3 sequences appear in this sample, 10% to 15% of them only once. The ten largest make up approximately 20% of the sample. Interpreted using the paper, the time point label stands for: newly diagnosed GD, antithyroid drugs for less than 3 months. For both TCR sequencing and RNA sequencing, RNA was extracted from PBMCs using TRIzol.

The sample was also linked to a second study, of T cells in Graves' hyperthyroidism and ophthalmopathy.

The material sequenced was peripheral blood mononuclear cells (PBMCs), taken at new diagnosis, from a patient treated with antithyroid drugs. Receptors originate from a woman aged 18-29 years with Graves disease. Donor details come from another sample of the same person, matched by shared clones.

This clonotype was counted ten times or more. This chain joins TRBV20-1 and TRBJ2-1; TRBD2 agrees at 11 bases. The V gene's germline CDR1 is DFQATT and CDR2 SNEGSKA (reference sequence). The junction had 7 bases not matched to a gene; V was cut back by 5 bases and J by 7 bases. The length of the CDR3 is 14 residues. The CDR3 sequence: CSALSGRAGNEQFF. The CDR3 region has the DNA TGCAGTGCTCTTAGCGGGAGGGCGGGGAATGAGCAGTTCTTC.

This clonotype has at least ten counts. This sequence joins TRBV29-1 and TRBJ2-1, with 15 bases lining up with TRBD2. J gave up 4 bases and V 5 bases, and 6 bases lay outside the gene matches. This CDR3 is 16 amino acids long. Germline CDR1 reads SQVTM; CDR2 reads ANQGSEA. The CDR3 region is CSVLSGTSGRYNEQFF. The DNA of the CDR3 is TGCAGCGTTCTATCTGGGACTAGCGGGAGGTACAATGAGCAGTTCTTC.

This clonotype occurred many times. V and J are TRBV4-1 and TRBJ2-7; 9 bases fit TRBD2. CDR1 and CDR2 (germline): MGHRA, YSYEKL. The J segment lost 0 bases and the V segment lost 0 bases, leaving 6 bases of the junction unmatched. There are 17 residues in the CDR3. CDR3 amino acids: CASSQDTTSGLSYEQYF. The CDR3 DNA reads as TGCGCCAGCAGCCAAGACACCACTAGCGGGCTCTCCTACGAGCAGTACTTC.

V and J are TRBV3-1 and TRBJ2-5; 7 nucleotides align to TRBD1. The trim removed 2 bases at V and 9 bases at J, leaving 0 bases unmatched. The CDR3 loop spans 11 amino acids. Germline-derived CDR1 and CDR2 are LGHDT and YNNKEL (reference sequence). CDR3 nucleotides: TGTGCCAGCAGCCAAACAGGGGCCCAGTACTTC. Its protein is CASSQTGAQYF.

There are a few counts of this clonotype. V usage is TRBV6-2 or TRBV6-3 and J usage is TRBJ1-1; D is uncertain. With 7 bases removed from V and 3 bases from J, the gap between germline ends came to 12 bases. This CDR3 region has 13 residues. From germline, CDR1 is MNHEY and CDR2 SVGEGT. The DNA of the CDR3 is TGTGCCAGCACCCCACCCTACTACACTGAAGCTTTCTTT. Translating gives CASTPPYYTEAFF.

This clonotype was recorded a few times. This chain connects TRBV10-3 to TRBJ1-2; D is unresolved. Looked up from germline, CDR1 is ENHRY and CDR2 is SYGVKD. The CDR3 has 14 residues. Between the trimmed V and J ends, which lost 6 bases and 0 bases, there was a span of 11 bases. The CDR3: CAISLQSSNYGYTF. The CDR3 nucleotides are TGTGCCATCAGCCTACAGAGTTCTAACTATGGCTACACCTTC.

The table lists this clonotype with many counts. The chain couples TRBV2 to TRBJ1-3, with D maybe TRBD1 (6 bases). Germline V lookup: CDR1 SNHLY, CDR2 FYNNEI. This CDR3 has 15 residues. Trimming left V 6 bases short and J 1 base short, with 13 bases between. CDR3 DNA: TGTGCCAGCAGCCCGGGACATCTATCTGGAAACACCATATATTTT. It translates to CASSPGHLSGNTIYF.

This clonotype was seen many times. V gene TRBV7-2 combines with J gene TRBJ1-4; 7 bases line up with TRBD1. CDR1 SGHTA and CDR2 FQGNSA come from the germline V gene. The ends lost 6 bases at V and 4 bases at J; junction bases unmatched: 14. The CDR3 length is 17 residues. CDR3 amino acids: CASSLTSRGLSNEKLFF. DNA for the CDR3: TGTGCCAGCAGTCTAACATCGAGGGGGCTGAGTAATGAAAAACTGTTTTTT.

This clonotype was seen at least ten times. V usage is TRBV12-3 or TRBV12-4 and J usage is TRBJ2-3, with 10 nucleotides matching TRBD1. There are 16 residues in the CDR3. V lost 6 bases to trimming and J lost 4 bases; unmatched junction nucleotides: 10. The CDR3 bases are TGTGCCAGCAGCCCGGGACAGGGGTCCCCCTCAGATACGCAGTATTTT. Its translation is CASSPGQGSPSDTQYF.

The J gene is TRBJ1-4, the V gene TRBV20-1; TRBD1 matches at 7 bases. With V trimmed by 7 bases and J by 8 bases, 10 bases remained unmatched. Germline V gene data show CDR1 as DFQATT and CDR2 as SNEGSKA (reference sequence). CDR3 length: 13 amino acids. CDR3 sequence reads: CSVSRLTGEKLFF. The DNA of the CDR3 is TGCAGTGTTAGTCGCCTGACAGGGGAAAAACTGTTTTTT.

Ten or more counts support this clonotype. The chain employs TRBV19 and TRBJ1-1, with D maybe TRBD1 (5 bases). CDR1 LNHDA and CDR2 SQIVND come from the germline V gene (reference sequence). There are 16 residues in the CDR3. V dropped 5 bases and J dropped 4 bases, with 20 bases sitting between them. The CDR3 is CASSPWRGLGGTEAFF. The CDR3 DNA reads TGTGCCAGTAGTCCGTGGAGGGGCCTAGGCGGCACTGAAGCTTTCTTT.

This clonotype came up a few times. The J gene is TRBJ2-7, the V gene TRBV7-3; TRBD1 matches 11 bases. Germline values: CDR1 SGHTA, CDR2 FQGTGA. This CDR3 is built from 14 residues. With V trimmed by 5 bases and J by 6 bases, 6 bases remained unmatched. This CDR3 reads CASSVGQGAVEQYF. Written as DNA, the CDR3 is TGTGCCAGCAGCGTCGGACAGGGGGCTGTCGAGCAGTACTTC.

This chain connects TRBV4-2 to TRBJ2-1; 10 bases match TRBD1. This CDR3 is built from 16 residues. The germline V gene has CDR1 LGHNA and CDR2 YNFKEQ. Germline trimming cut 5 bases from V and 2 bases from J; bases unmatched to any gene: 6. In DNA form, the CDR3 reads TGTGCCAGCAGCAATCGACAGGGGGCCGCCTACAATGAGCAGTTCTTC. It specifies CASSNRQGAAYNEQFF.

This clonotype has a handful of counts. The gene calls are TRBV10-3 and TRBJ1-5; 7 positions agree with TRBD1. J lost 4 bases, V lost 10 bases, and 10 bases had no gene match. The CDR3 runs 14 residues. The germline V gene encodes CDR1 ENHRY and CDR2 SYGVKD. The CDR3 loop is CATRDSLNNQPQHF. The CDR3 DNA sequence: TGTGCCACAAGGGACAGCCTTAATAATCAGCCCCAGCATTTT.

The chain carries TRBV7-9 and TRBJ2-3; D remains unclear. This CDR3 has 17 residues. Per the germline V gene, CDR1 is SEHNR and CDR2 is FQNEAQ (reference sequence). Deletions cut 5 bases from V and 0 bases from J, with 18 bases between. CDR3 sequence: CASSTTRTSSSTDTQYF. In DNA, the CDR3 is TGTGCCAGCAGCACAACGAGGACCTCTTCTAGCACAGATACGCAGTATTTT.

This clonotype occurred a few times. The V call is TRBV27, the J call TRBJ2-1; weak D call: TRBD2 (6 bases). The germline V gene has CDR1 MNHEY and CDR2 SMNVEV (reference sequence). This CDR3 has 17 residues. Trimming stripped 5 bases from V and 2 bases from J, with 19 bases between. The CDR3 coding sequence is TGTGCCAGCAGTGAGCCGGGACTCCGTTCTCCCTACAATGAGCAGTTCTTC. It codes for CASSEPGLRSPYNEQFF.

This clonotype was seen ten or more times. The chain couples TRBV28 to TRBJ2-3; TRBD2 aligns across 14 bases. Germline V gives CDR1 MDHEN, CDR2 SYDVKM. The CDR3 spans 18 residues. The trim removed 5 bases at V and 6 bases at J, leaving 13 bases unmatched. The CDR3 DNA reads as TGTGCCAGCAGTCTAGTGGGGACTAGCGGGAGTGTCTGGGATACGCAGTATTTT. Encoded protein: CASSLVGTSGSVWDTQYF.

The table lists this clonotype with many counts. The chain recombines TRBV2 with TRBJ1-2; D gene unclear. Per the germline V gene, CDR1 is SNHLY and CDR2 is FYNNEI. The ends were cut back, 4 bases at V and 8 bases at J, with 14 bases in the middle. This CDR3 is built from 13 residues. The chain's CDR3 is CASSAEWLGGYTF. CDR3 bases: TGTGCCAGCAGTGCGGAGTGGCTGGGCGGCTACACCTTC.

The chain links TRBV12-3 or TRBV12-4 to TRBJ2-5; D is uncertain. V lost 6 bases, J lost 5 bases, and 10 bases lay in between. CDR3 length: 12 amino acids. The CDR3 here is CASSQDGETQYF. The CDR3, as DNA: TGTGCCAGCAGCCAGGACGGGGAGACCCAGTACTTC.

This clonotype was counted only a few times. This clone may be a read error of a much larger clone one base away. The chain combines TRBV27 with TRBJ2-7, with 8 bases lining up with TRBD2. V gave up 5 bases and J gave up 7 bases; unmatched junction bases: 13. CDR3 length: 15 amino acids. Germline V CDR1 and CDR2: MNHEY, SMNVEV (reference sequence). CDR3 sequence: CASSAREVAGPEQYF. The CDR3, as DNA: TGTGCCAGCAGTGCAAGGGAGGTAGCGGGACCGGAGCAGTACTTC.

A few counts support this clonotype. V and J are TRBV6-2 or TRBV6-3 and TRBJ2-5; weak D call: TRBD2 (6 bases). The germline gives CDR1 MNHEY, CDR2 SVGEGT. The V gene lost 2 bases and the J gene lost 0 bases, with 10 bases spanning the gap. The CDR3 contains 15 residues. The CDR3 coding sequence is TGTGCCAGCAGTTACCGCATAGCGGACCAAGAGACCCAGTACTTC. This sequence encodes CASSYRIADQETQYF.